This T cell receptor (beta chain) was obtained from a study of neoadjuvant nivolumab and ipilimumab in lung cancer. The V gene end was trimmed by 6 bases and the J gene end by 4 bases; junction bases not matched to a gene: 10. This CDR3 region has 15 residues. The germline V gene has CDR1 LNHDA and CDR2 SQIVND (reference sequence). Profiled with immunoSEQ multiplex PCR; TCRdb holds only in-frame clones, not every one. This sample has about 20,000 clones, with less than 85% found just once. The TCR sequence derives from an adult with non-small cell lung cancer. The specimen was tumor tissue, collected after neoadjuvant nivolumab, alone or with ipilimumab, at or shortly before surgery. The chain recombines TRBV19 with TRBJ2-5; TRBD1 matches at 8 bases. The CDR3 reads CASSIGAGGRETQYF. In nucleotides, the CDR3 is TGTGCCAGTAGCATTGGGGCAGGGGGCCGAGAGACCCAGTACTTC.